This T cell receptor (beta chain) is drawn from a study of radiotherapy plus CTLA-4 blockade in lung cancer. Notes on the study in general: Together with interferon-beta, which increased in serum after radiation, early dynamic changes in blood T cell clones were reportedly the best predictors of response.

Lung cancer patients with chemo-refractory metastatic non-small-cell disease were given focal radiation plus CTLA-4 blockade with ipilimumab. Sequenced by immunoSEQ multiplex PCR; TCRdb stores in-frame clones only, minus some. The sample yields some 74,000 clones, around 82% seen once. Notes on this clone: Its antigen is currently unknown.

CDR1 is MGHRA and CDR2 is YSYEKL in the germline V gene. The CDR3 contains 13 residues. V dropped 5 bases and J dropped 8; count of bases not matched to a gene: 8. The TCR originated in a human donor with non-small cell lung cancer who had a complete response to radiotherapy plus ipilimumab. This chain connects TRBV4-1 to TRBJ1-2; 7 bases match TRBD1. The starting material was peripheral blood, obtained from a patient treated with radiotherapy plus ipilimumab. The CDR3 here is CASSIRQGGGYTF. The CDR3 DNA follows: TGCGCCAGCAGCATAAGACAGGGAGGAGGCTACACCTTC.